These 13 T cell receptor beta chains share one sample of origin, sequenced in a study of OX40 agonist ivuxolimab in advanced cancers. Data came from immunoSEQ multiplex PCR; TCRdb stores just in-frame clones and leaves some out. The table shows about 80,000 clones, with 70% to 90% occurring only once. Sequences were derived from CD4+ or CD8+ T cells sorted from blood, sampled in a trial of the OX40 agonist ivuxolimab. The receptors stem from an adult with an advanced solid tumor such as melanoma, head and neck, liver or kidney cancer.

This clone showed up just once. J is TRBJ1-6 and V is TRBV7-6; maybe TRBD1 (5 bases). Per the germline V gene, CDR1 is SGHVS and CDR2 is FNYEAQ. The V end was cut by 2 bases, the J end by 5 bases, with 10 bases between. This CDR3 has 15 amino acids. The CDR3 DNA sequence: TGTGCCAGCAGCTTATCGGGACGGGATAATTCACCCCTCCACTTT. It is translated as CASSLSGRDNSPLHF.

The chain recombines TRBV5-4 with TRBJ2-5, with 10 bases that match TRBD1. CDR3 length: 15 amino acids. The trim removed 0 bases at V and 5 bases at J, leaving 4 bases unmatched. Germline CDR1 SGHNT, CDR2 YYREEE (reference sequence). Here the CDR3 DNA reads TGTGCCAGCAGCTTGGGGACAGGGGGATTTGAGACCCAGTACTTC. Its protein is CASSLGTGGFETQYF.

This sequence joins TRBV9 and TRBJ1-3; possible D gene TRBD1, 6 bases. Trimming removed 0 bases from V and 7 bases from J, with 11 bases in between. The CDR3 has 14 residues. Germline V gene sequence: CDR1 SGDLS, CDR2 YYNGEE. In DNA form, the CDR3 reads TGTGCCAGCAGCGTAGCTTGGGGGGCCAACACCATATATTTT. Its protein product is CASSVAWGANTIYF.

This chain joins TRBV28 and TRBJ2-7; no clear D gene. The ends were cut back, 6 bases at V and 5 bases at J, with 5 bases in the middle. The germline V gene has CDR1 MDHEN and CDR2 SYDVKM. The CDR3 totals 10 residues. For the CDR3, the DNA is TGTGCCAGCAGGGGCAACGAGCAGTACTTC. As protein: CASRGNEQYF.

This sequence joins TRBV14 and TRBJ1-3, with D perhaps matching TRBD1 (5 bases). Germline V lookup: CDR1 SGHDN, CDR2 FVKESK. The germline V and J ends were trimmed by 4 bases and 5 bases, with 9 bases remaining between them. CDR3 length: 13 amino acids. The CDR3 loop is CASSRDLRNTIYF. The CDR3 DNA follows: TGTGCCAGCAGCCGGGACTTGCGAAACACCATATATTTT.

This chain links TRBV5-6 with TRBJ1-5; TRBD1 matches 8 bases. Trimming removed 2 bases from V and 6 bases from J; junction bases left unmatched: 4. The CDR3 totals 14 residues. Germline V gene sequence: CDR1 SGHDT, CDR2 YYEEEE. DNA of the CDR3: TGTGCCAGCAGCTTTGCAGGGGGCGGTCAGCCCCAGCATTTT. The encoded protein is CASSFAGGGQPQHF.

The DNA for the CDR3 is TGTGCCAGCAGTTACGCAGGGGGGGACTATGGCTACACCTTC. This sequence encodes CASSYAGGDYGYTF. This rearrangement joins TRBV6-5 to TRBJ1-2; TRBD1 matches at 7 bases. Germline V gene sequence: CDR1 MNHEY, CDR2 SVGAGI. The V segment lost 2 bases and the J segment 3 bases; nucleotides outside the gene matches: 3. This CDR3 spans 14 amino acids.

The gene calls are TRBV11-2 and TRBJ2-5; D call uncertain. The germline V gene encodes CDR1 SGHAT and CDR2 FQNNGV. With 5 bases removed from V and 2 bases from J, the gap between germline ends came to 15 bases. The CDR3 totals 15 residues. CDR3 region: CASSRQPGPQETQYF. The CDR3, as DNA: TGTGCCAGCAGCCGACAACCAGGACCTCAAGAGACCCAGTACTTC.

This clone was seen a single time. The CDR3 DNA reads as TGTGCCAGCAGCTTAAATCGGGCAGGACCCTACGAGCAGTACTTC. Protein product: CASSLNRAGPYEQYF. V and J are TRBV7-2 and TRBJ2-7; D is undetermined. From germline, CDR1 is SGHTA and CDR2 FQGNSA. V lost 2 bases and J 2 bases, leaving 13 bases between the germline ends. The CDR3 sequence is 15 residues long. The whole variable domain, filled in from reference TRBV7-2 and TRBJ2-7, reads GAGVSQSPSNKVTEKGKDVELRCDPISGHTALYWYRQSLGQGLEFLIYFQGNSAPDKSGLPSDRFSAERTGGSVSTLTIQRTQQEDSAVYLCASSLNRAGPYEQYFGPGTRLTVT.

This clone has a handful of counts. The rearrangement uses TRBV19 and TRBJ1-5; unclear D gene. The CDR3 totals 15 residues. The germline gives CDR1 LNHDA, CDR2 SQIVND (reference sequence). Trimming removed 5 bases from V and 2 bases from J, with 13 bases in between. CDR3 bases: TGTGCCAGTAGTCTCGAGGCCGGGGGCAATCAGCCCCAGCATTTT. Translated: CASSLEAGGNQPQHF.

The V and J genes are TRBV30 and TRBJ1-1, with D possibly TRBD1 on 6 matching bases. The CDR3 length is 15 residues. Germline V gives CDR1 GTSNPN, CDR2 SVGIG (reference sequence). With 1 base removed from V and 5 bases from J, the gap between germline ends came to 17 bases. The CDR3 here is CAWSEGRQGSTEAFF. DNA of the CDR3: TGTGCCTGGAGTGAGGGGAGGCAGGGGAGTACTGAAGCTTTCTTT.

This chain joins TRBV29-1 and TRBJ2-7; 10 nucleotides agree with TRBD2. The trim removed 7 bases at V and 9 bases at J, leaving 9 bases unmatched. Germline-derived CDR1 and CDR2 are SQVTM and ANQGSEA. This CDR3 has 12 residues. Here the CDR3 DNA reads TGCAGCGGCGGGACTAGCGACTGGGGGCAGTACTTC. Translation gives CSGGTSDWGQYF.

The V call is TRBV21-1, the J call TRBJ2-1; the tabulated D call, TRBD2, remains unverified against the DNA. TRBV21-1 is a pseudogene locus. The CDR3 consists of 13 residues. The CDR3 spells CASPGGHYNEQFF. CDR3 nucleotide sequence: TGTGCCAGCCCCGGGGGGCACTACAATGAGCAGTTCTTC.